The clone carrying this TCR beta chain was counted ten times or more. Its antigen is not known. Patients showing uncontrolled infection, other autoimmune disease, pregnancy or lactation were ineligible. RNA transcripts served as the template for amplifying TCR beta CDR3 regions. When the TCR CDR3 underwent first-round RT-PCR, the HTBI primer set was used. TCRdb used MiXCR to reprocess the multiplex PCR reads, holding one entry per CDR3 protein. This sample carries 300,000 or so distinct CDR3 sequences, approximately 16% of them seen once, and the ten largest clones take around a third. The sample originates from a study of T cells in Graves' hyperthyroidism and ophthalmopathy. Overall study findings and caveats: Blood samples included most of the expanded thyroid clonotypes exceeding 0.001.

V was clipped by 1 base and J by 0 bases, with 4 bases between them. This CDR3 is built from 13 residues. The chain employs TRBV12-3 or TRBV12-4 and TRBJ2-7; D is unclear. Sequencing used blood. The receptor comes from a young man with Graves' hyperthyroidism. CDR3 protein: CASSLVPSYEQYF. The CDR3 nucleotides are TGTGCCAGCAGTTTAGTTCCCTCCTACGAGCAGTACTTC.